This paragraph reports one T cell receptor (beta chain). Antigen: not known. Between the trimmed V and J ends, which lost 2 bases and 9 bases, there was a span of 19 bases. The CDR3 runs 15 residues. The germline V gene encodes CDR1 SGHAT and CDR2 FQNNGV. Method: immunoSEQ multiplex PCR; TCRdb's copy keeps in-frame clones and lacks some. The table includes fewer than 90,000 clones, less than 96% detected once. The study drew the donors from its roughly 120-subject validation cohort, separate from the roughly 700-subject first cohort. The source of the sample is a study of cytomegalovirus exposure and HLA in healthy donors. Study-level results: A later analysis found first-cohort TCR clusters tended to co-occur in the 90 to 150 validation repertoires.

Sequencing was carried out using PBMCs. This sequence joins TRBV11-2 and TRBJ1-2; unclear D gene. The receptor's source is a young man in good health and CMV-seropositive. CDR3 sequence reads: CASSLSTLRGRRYTF. The CDR3 DNA reads TGTGCCAGCAGCTTATCTACTCTCCGAGGGAGGCGCTACACCTTC. Using reference TRBV11-2 and TRBJ1-2 for the parts outside the CDR3, the full variable domain is EAGVAQSPRYKIIEKRQSVAFWCNPISGHATLYWYQQILGQGPKLLIQFQNNGVVDDSQLPKDRFSAERLKGVDSTLKIQPAKLEDSAVYLCASSLSTLRGRRYTFGSGTRLTVV.